The 30 T cell receptor beta chains below all came from one sample that was sequenced in a study of T-cell reconstitution after alpha-beta-depleted transplantation in children. Unique molecular identifiers were incorporated into the prepared TCRbeta library. TCRdb re-analysed the PCR reads in MiXCR, keeping a single row per CDR3 protein. This sample yields approximately 270,000 distinct CDR3 sequences, of which 9.9% are seen a single time; roughly 9.1% belongs to the top ten. Here the sequenced sample was PBMCs from the stem cell graft donor, taken from the stem cell graft. These receptor sequences come from a human donor who donated a stem cell graft to a child with SCID.

Only a few counts were recorded for this clonotype. The rearrangement joins TRBV12-5 to TRBJ2-3; D perhaps matches TRBD1 (6 bases). Germline CDR1 LGHNT, CDR2 FRNRAP. The CDR3 spans 16 residues. V lost 3 bases and J lost 0, with 13 bases in between. In nucleotides, the CDR3 is TGTGCTAGTGGTTTTGTCGGGACAACTAGCACAGATACGCAGTATTTT. It encodes CASGFVGTTSTDTQYF.

In its sample, this clonotype was seen many times. The DNA for the CDR3 is TGTGCCATCAGTGAACGGATTTACGAGCAGTACTTC. Its protein is CAISERIYEQYF. The chain employs TRBV10-3 and TRBJ2-7; D is undetermined. The germline V gene encodes CDR1 ENHRY and CDR2 SYGVKD. Between the trimmed V and J ends, which lost 3 bases and 4 bases, there was a span of 7 bases. This CDR3 comprises 12 residues.

DNA for the CDR3: TGTGCCAGCAGCCTGGCGAACAAAAACATTCAGTACTTC. Residues: CASSLANKNIQYF. The chain is built from TRBV5-6 and TRBJ2-4, with D unclear. CDR1 is SGHDT and CDR2 is YYEEEE in the germline V gene. Trimming shortened V by 4 bases and J by 3 bases, and 8 bases separated the two germline ends. The CDR3 runs to 13 residues.

The rearrangement uses TRBV18 and TRBJ2-2; a weak D match, TRBD1 (5 bases). Germline V gene data show CDR1 as KGHSH and CDR2 as LQKENI. The CDR3 spans 16 residues. Trimming removed 0 bases at V and 5 bases at J, with 13 bases between. CDR3 sequence: CASSPPTAGNTGELFF. Written as DNA, the CDR3 is TGTGCCAGCTCACCACCGACGGCAGGGAATACCGGGGAGCTGTTTTTT.

This clonotype was found a few times. The V call is TRBV20-1, the J call TRBJ1-4; tentatively, D is TRBD1 (5 bases). Germline lookup yields CDR1 DFQATT and CDR2 SNEGSKA (reference sequence). The CDR3 sequence is 14 residues long. V was trimmed by 1 base and J by 2 bases, leaving 8 bases between them. CDR3 amino acids: CSARGQSTNEKLFF. The DNA for the CDR3 is TGCAGTGCTAGAGGACAGTCCACTAATGAAAAACTGTTTTTT.

This clonotype has a handful of counts. The chain couples TRBV4-2 to TRBJ2-1; D perhaps matches TRBD2 (6 bases). Trimming removed 1 base at V and 7 bases at J, with 11 bases between. The length of the CDR3 is 14 residues. Germline loops: CDR1 LGHNA, CDR2 YNFKEQ. This CDR3 is CASSQADGGNEQFF. CDR3 sequence (DNA): TGTGCCAGCAGCCAAGCCGATGGGGGGAATGAGCAGTTCTTC.

The V call is TRBV6-6, the J call TRBJ2-7, with D unclear. CDR1 and CDR2 (germline): MNHNY, SVGAGI (reference sequence). The V gene lost 2 bases and the J gene lost 7 bases, with 9 bases spanning the gap. The CDR3 totals 12 residues. CDR3 loop: CASSYVGLEQYF. The CDR3 coding sequence is TGTGCCAGCAGTTACGTAGGGTTGGAGCAGTACTTC.

This clonotype appeared many times. The chain combines TRBV7-8 with TRBJ2-2, with TRBD1 identical over 7 bases. The CDR3 totals 15 residues. V trimming: 2 bases; J trimming: 6 bases; junction bases outside the gene matches: 6. Germline V gives CDR1 SGHVS, CDR2 FQNEAQ. The CDR3 nucleotides read TGTGCCAGCAGCTTATCTGTAGACAGGGCCGGGGAGCTGTTTTTT. Protein sequence: CASSLSVDRAGELFF.

This chain joins TRBV12-3 or TRBV12-4 and TRBJ2-2; tentatively, D is TRBD1 (5 bases). V lost 6 bases, J lost 3 bases, and 8 bases lay in between. CDR3 length: 13 residues. The CDR3: CASRARDTGELFF. The CDR3 DNA reads as TGTGCCAGCAGGGCCAGGGACACCGGGGAGCTGTTTTTT.

This clonotype was seen only a few times. The rearrangement joins TRBV12-3 or TRBV12-4 to TRBJ1-5; D gene uncertain. V lost 7 bases and J 6 bases, leaving 16 bases between the germline ends. This CDR3 comprises 14 residues. CDR3 residues: CASTAAGKSQPQHF. The CDR3 DNA is TGTGCCAGCACCGCGGCAGGTAAGAGTCAGCCCCAGCATTTT.

The gene calls are TRBV24-1 and TRBJ2-1; 8 nucleotides align to TRBD1. Germline V gene data show CDR1 as KGHDR and CDR2 as SFDVKD. With 4 bases clipped from V and 2 bases from J, the junction kept 6 bases outside the gene matches. This CDR3 has 16 amino acids. CDR3 DNA: TGTGCCACCAGTGAATCCTCAGGGGGCGCCTACAATGAGCAGTTCTTC. It specifies CATSESSGGAYNEQFF.

The chain combines TRBV9 with TRBJ2-2; 12 bases are a match to TRBD1. This CDR3 has 17 residues. Germline loops: CDR1 SGDLS, CDR2 YYNGEE. Trimming at V came to 0 bases and at J to 3 bases, leaving 3 bases not matched to a gene. CDR3 nucleotide sequence: TGTGCCAGCAGCGTAGACGGGACAGGGGGCGACACCGGGGAGCTGTTTTTT. The encoded protein is CASSVDGTGGDTGELFF.

This clonotype was counted a few times. V is TRBV2 and J is TRBJ2-7, with 7 bases that match TRBD1. Germline loops: CDR1 SNHLY, CDR2 FYNNEI. Unmatched junction bases numbered 9, after V lost 6 bases and J lost 4 bases. The CDR3 totals 14 residues. Here the CDR3 reads CASSTALTGYEQYF. CDR3 sequence (DNA): TGTGCCAGCAGCACCGCCCTGACAGGGTACGAGCAGTACTTC.

This clonotype showed up many times. V is TRBV29-1 and J is TRBJ1-2; 8 bases map to TRBD1. Trimming cost V 3 bases and J 2 bases; bases outside gene matches: 5. CDR3 length equals 14 residues. Germline loops: CDR1 SQVTM, CDR2 ANQGSEA. CDR3 sequence (DNA): TGCAGCGTTGATCTCAGGGGGCGGAACTATGGCTACACCTTC. Residues: CSVDLRGRNYGYTF.

The gene calls are TRBV20-1 and TRBJ2-1, with 10 bases matching TRBD2. The V gene's germline CDR1 is DFQATT and CDR2 SNEGSKA (reference sequence). The CDR3 contains 16 residues. Losses at the gene ends were 0 bases for V and 3 bases for J; bases not matched to a gene: 5. The CDR3 sequence is CSARDLAGVLYNEQFF. CDR3 coding DNA: TGCAGTGCTAGAGACCTAGCGGGGGTCCTCTACAATGAGCAGTTCTTC.

This clonotype was observed a handful of times. The V call is TRBV11-2, the J call TRBJ1-4; TRBD1 might be the D (5 bases). V was shortened by 8 bases and J by 7 bases, with 26 bases between the two germline ends. Germline CDR1 and CDR2: SGHAT and FQNNGV. The CDR3 spans 17 residues. The CDR3 is CASGGLRDPGWGEKLFF. CDR3 DNA: TGTGCCAGCGGGGGATTAAGGGATCCCGGATGGGGTGAAAAACTGTTTTTT.

Many counts were recorded for this clonotype. CDR3 sequence (DNA): TGTGCCAGCAGGGACCCGGGACAGAGGGAAGAAAAACTGTTTTTT. Protein product: CASRDPGQREEKLFF. This sequence joins TRBV12-3 or TRBV12-4 and TRBJ1-4, with 7 bases identical to TRBD1. The CDR3 runs to 15 residues. V dropped 6 bases and J dropped 8; count of bases not matched to a gene: 12.

The chain is built from TRBV11-2 and TRBJ2-7; 7 nucleotides align to TRBD1. Germline CDR1 SGHAT, CDR2 FQNNGV. The V gene end was trimmed by 1 base and the J gene end by 3 bases; junction bases not matched to a gene: 12. This CDR3 contains 17 residues. This chain's CDR3 is CASSLGRQGQWIYEQYF. CDR3 sequence (DNA): TGTGCCAGCAGCTTAGGAAGGCAGGGACAGTGGATCTACGAGCAGTACTTC.

The CDR3 region is CASHISTNTGELFF. The CDR3 DNA reads TGTGCCAGCCATATTTCGACGAACACCGGGGAGCTGTTTTTT. The chain has TRBV6-1 and TRBJ2-2; D gene ambiguous. Germline V gene lookup returns CDR1 MNHNS and CDR2 SASEGT. Trimming shortened V by 8 bases and J by 0 bases, and 10 bases separated the two germline ends. The CDR3 contains 14 residues.

This clonotype was picked up a small number of times. The chain employs TRBV29-1 and TRBJ2-7; no firm D call. The ends were cut back, 4 bases at V and 2 bases at J, with 15 bases in the middle. CDR1 SQVTM and CDR2 ANQGSEA come from the germline V gene. The CDR3 is 14 residues long. CDR3 protein: CSVVPPNAPYEQYF. In DNA, the CDR3 is TGCAGCGTTGTACCCCCTAACGCGCCCTACGAGCAGTACTTC.

The rearrangement links TRBV9 to TRBJ1-2; D possibly corresponds to TRBD1 (6 bases). V was clipped by 3 bases and J by 8 bases, with 20 bases between them. The CDR3 runs to 15 residues. Germline V CDR1 and CDR2: SGDLS, YYNGEE. The CDR3 reads CASSAETGTWRGYTF. The CDR3 coding sequence is TGTGCCAGCAGCGCCGAAACGGGGACATGGCGAGGCTACACCTTC.

The rearrangement links TRBV12-3 or TRBV12-4 to TRBJ1-6, with D perhaps matching TRBD1 (5 bases). There are 15 residues in the CDR3. V was cut by 6 bases and J by 6 bases, with 15 bases left in between. The DNA for the CDR3 is TGTGCCAGCAGGCGTCCCGGGACCTCTAATTCACCCCTCCACTTT. It encodes CASRRPGTSNSPLHF.

In DNA form, the CDR3 reads TGCGCCAGCAGCTTGGCAAACTACTATGGCTACACCTTC. Its protein is CASSLANYYGYTF. V gene TRBV5-1 combines with J gene TRBJ1-2, with D unclear. Germline lookup yields CDR1 SGHRS and CDR2 YFSETQ. V lost 0 bases and J 3 bases, leaving 6 bases between the germline ends. CDR3 length: 13 residues.

The chain employs TRBV5-5 and TRBJ1-2; D possibly corresponds to TRBD1 (5 bases). The CDR3 has 13 residues. Germline loops: CDR1 SGHKS, CDR2 YYEKEE (reference sequence). The V end was cut by 4 bases, the J end by 3 bases, with 10 bases between. CDR3: CASSPRDDYGYTF. The CDR3 bases are TGTGCCAGCAGCCCCCGGGACGACTATGGCTACACCTTC.

The chain recombines TRBV29-1 with TRBJ2-2; D unclear. The CDR3 contains 15 residues. V dropped 3 bases and J dropped 4 bases, with 15 bases sitting between them. Germline-derived CDR1 and CDR2 are SQVTM and ANQGSEA. As DNA, the CDR3 is TGCAGCGTTGAGGACCCCCGGATCAGCACCGGGGAGCTGTTTTTT. Translation gives CSVEDPRISTGELFF.

This clonotype showed up just a few times. The V gene is TRBV3-1, the J gene TRBJ2-5; D not certain. The V and J ends lost 0 bases and 5 bases respectively, with 13 bases between them. There are 15 residues in the CDR3. The germline V gene has CDR1 LGHDT and CDR2 YNNKEL (reference sequence). This CDR3 is CASSQDRAGLETQYF. Written as DNA, the CDR3 is TGTGCCAGCAGCCAAGATCGAGCAGGCCTGGAGACCCAGTACTTC.

J is TRBJ1-4 and V is TRBV5-1; 9 nucleotides line up with TRBD1. Germline V gene sequence: CDR1 SGHRS, CDR2 YFSETQ. J gave up 6 bases and V 0 bases, and 3 bases lay outside the gene matches. The CDR3 has 15 residues. CDR3 nucleotides: TGCGCCAGCAGCTTGGAAACAGGGGGCTATGAAAAACTGTTTTTT. Translation gives CASSLETGGYEKLFF.

This clonotype has only a few counts. The V gene is TRBV20-1, the J gene TRBJ1-5, with TRBD1 matching 7 bases. Germline V gene data show CDR1 as DFQATT and CDR2 as SNEGSKA (reference sequence). This CDR3 spans 14 amino acids. The junction had 9 bases not matched to a gene; V was cut back by 5 bases and J by 5 bases. The CDR3 DNA reads TGCAGTGCTGCCCGACCCCAGGGGGATCAGCCCCAGCATTTT. It codes for CSAARPQGDQPQHF.

This clonotype has a handful of counts. The chain is built from TRBV7-8 and TRBJ2-1, with D perhaps matching TRBD1 or TRBD2 (5 bases each). CDR3 length: 18 amino acids. V shed 1 base and J shed 0 bases, with 16 bases lying between them. Per germline, CDR1 SGHVS and CDR2 FQNEAQ. The CDR3 loop reads CASSLVDGTRGSYNEQFF. The CDR3 coding sequence is TGTGCCAGCAGCTTAGTTGATGGGACCCGAGGCTCCTACAATGAGCAGTTCTTC.

This clonotype was seen many times. The V gene is TRBV5-1, the J gene TRBJ2-5; D unclear. Germline CDR1 is SGHRS and CDR2 is YFSETQ. CDR3 length: 14 amino acids. Trimming left V 0 bases short and J 2 bases short, with 8 bases between. The DNA for the CDR3 is TGCGCCAGCAGCTTGGTGGGCGGTCAAGAGACCCAGTACTTC. Translating gives CASSLVGGQETQYF. Variable domain in full (rest from reference TRBV5-1 and TRBJ2-5): KAGVTQTPRYLIKTRGQQVTLSCSPISGHRSVSWYQQTPGQGLQFLFEYFSETQRNKGNFPGRFSGRQFSNSRSEMNVSTLELGDSALYLCASSLVGGQETQYFGPGTRLLVL.